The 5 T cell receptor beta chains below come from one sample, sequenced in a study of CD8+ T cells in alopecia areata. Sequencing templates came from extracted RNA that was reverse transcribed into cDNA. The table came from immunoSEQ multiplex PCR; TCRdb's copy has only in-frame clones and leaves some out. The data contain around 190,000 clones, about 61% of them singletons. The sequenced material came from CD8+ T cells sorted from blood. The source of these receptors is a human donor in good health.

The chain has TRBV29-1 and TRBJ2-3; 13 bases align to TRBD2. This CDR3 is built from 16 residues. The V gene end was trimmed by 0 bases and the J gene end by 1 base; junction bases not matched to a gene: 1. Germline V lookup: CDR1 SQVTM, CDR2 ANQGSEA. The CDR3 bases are TGCAGCGTTGAAGATGGACTAGCGGGGGGCACAGATACGCAGTATTTT. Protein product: CSVEDGLAGGTDTQYF.

CDR3 amino acids: CASSFGAGLNQPQHF. The CDR3 DNA reads as TGTGCCAGCAGCTTTGGTGCAGGGCTCAATCAGCCCCAGCATTTT. The chain recombines TRBV5-6 with TRBJ1-5; perhaps TRBD1 as D (5 bases). Germline-derived CDR1 and CDR2 are SGHDT and YYEEEE. The CDR3 is 15 amino acids. V was shortened by 2 bases and J by 3 bases, with 12 bases between the two germline ends.

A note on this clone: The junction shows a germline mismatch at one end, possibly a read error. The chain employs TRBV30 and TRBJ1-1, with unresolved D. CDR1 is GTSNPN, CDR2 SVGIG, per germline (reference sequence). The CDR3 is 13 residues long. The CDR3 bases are TGTGCCTCTTGGAGAGGGTTGAAGACTGAAGCTTTCTTT. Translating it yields CASWRGLKTEAFF.

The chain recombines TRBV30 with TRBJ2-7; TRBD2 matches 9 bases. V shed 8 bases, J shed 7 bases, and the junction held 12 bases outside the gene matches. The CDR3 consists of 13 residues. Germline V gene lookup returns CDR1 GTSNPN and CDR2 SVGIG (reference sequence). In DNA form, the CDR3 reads TGTGCCGTTCTAGCGGGGACTCTCGGAGAGCAGTACTTC. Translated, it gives CAVLAGTLGEQYF.

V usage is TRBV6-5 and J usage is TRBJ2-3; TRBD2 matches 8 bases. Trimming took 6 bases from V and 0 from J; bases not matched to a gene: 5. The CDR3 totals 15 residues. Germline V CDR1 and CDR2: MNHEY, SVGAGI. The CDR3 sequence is CASSWTGGSTDTQYF. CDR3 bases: TGTGCCAGCAGCTGGACGGGGGGGAGCACAGATACGCAGTATTTT.